This T cell receptor beta chain was sequenced in a study of CD4 and CD8 cells across lung adenocarcinoma regions. Donors had localized lung adenocarcinoma, a non-small cell lung cancer. TCRdb processed the PCR reads anew with MiXCR; each CDR3 protein has one entry. This repertoire shows thousands of distinct CDR3 sequences, approximately 48% found once; its top ten account for around 18%. V lost 0 bases and J lost 8; bases outside the gene matches: 5. The CDR3 has 16 amino acids. Per the germline V gene, CDR1 is MGHRA and CDR2 is YSYEKL. Sequencing input: CD4+ T cells from the margin of a lung tumor. This chain joins TRBV4-1 and TRBJ2-1; TRBD2 matches at 12 bases. The sequence derives from a female donor with lung adenocarcinoma. The CD4 and CD8 labels of this study may be unreliable. CDR3 coding DNA: TGCGCCAGCAGCCAAGATACCCTAGCGGGAGGGGATGAGCAGTTCTTC. Its translation: CASSQDTLAGGDEQFF.